Below are 14 T cell receptor beta chains sequenced from a single sample in a study of T cells after yellow fever vaccination. TCRdb itself ran the 5' RACE reads through MiXCR, one entry per CDR3 protein. The data contain some 300,000 distinct CDR3 sequences, 7.5% to 9.5% of them seen just once; the ten biggest clones take up 3% to 4%. This specimen was CD4+ T cells sorted from PBMCs, taken 5 days after the yellow fever booster vaccination. The receptors here all came from a man aged 18 to 29 who received the YFV17D yellow fever vaccine.

The gene calls are TRBV7-3 and TRBJ2-3, with D perhaps matching TRBD1 or TRBD2 (6 bases each). V was clipped by 1 base and J by 0 bases, with 11 bases between them. This CDR3 is 16 amino acids long. Germline-derived CDR1 and CDR2 are SGHTA and FQGTGA. The CDR3 DNA reads as TGTGCCAGCAGCTTAATCGGGGGCACAAGCACAGATACGCAGTATTTT. Protein sequence: CASSLIGGTSTDTQYF. The variable domain in full, with the rest retrieved from reference TRBV7-3 and TRBJ2-3, is GAGVSQTPSNKVTEKGKYVELRCDPISGHTALYWYRQSLGQGPEFLIYFQGTGAADDSGLPNDRFFAVRPEGSVSTLKIQRTERGDSAVYLCASSLIGGTSTDTQYFGPGTRLTVL.

In its sample, this clonotype was seen a few times. This chain uses TRBV10-3 with TRBJ2-7; D perhaps matches TRBD1 (5 bases). V was pared by 4 bases and J by 7 bases, with 17 bases between. CDR1 and CDR2 from the germline V gene are ENHRY and SYGVKD. This CDR3 has 14 residues. This chain's CDR3 is CAISVAGRGAEQYV. The CDR3 DNA is TGTGCCATCAGTGTGGCAGGGCGTGGGGCTGAGCAGTACGTC.

This clonotype was picked up a small number of times. The chain combines TRBV11-2 with TRBJ2-5; possibly TRBD2 for D (7 bases). The V gene's germline CDR1 is SGHAT and CDR2 FQNNGV. The ends were cut back, 3 bases at V and 9 bases at J, with 20 bases in the middle. CDR3 length: 15 amino acids. CDR3 region: CASSFNLAGALAQYF. Here the CDR3 DNA reads TGTGCCAGCAGCTTCAACTTGGCGGGGGCGTTGGCCCAGTACTTC. Drawing the rest from reference TRBV11-2 and TRBJ2-5, the complete variable domain is EAGVAQSPRYKIIEKRQSVAFWCNPISGHATLYWYQQILGQGPKLLIQFQNNGVVDDSQLPKDRFSAERLKGVDSTLKIQPAKLEDSAVYLCASSFNLAGALAQYFGPGTRLLVL.

This clonotype was detected many times. The chain uses TRBV5-1 and TRBJ2-3; D remains ambiguous. CDR1 is SGHRS, CDR2 YFSETQ, per germline. V lost 1 base and J 2 bases, leaving 8 bases between the germline ends. The CDR3 runs to 14 residues. CDR3 DNA: TGCGCCAGCAGCTTGTCCGCCTCCACAGATACGCAGTATTTT. Amino acid sequence: CASSLSASTDTQYF.

The V call is TRBV18, the J call TRBJ2-7; D might be TRBD2 (6 bases). CDR3 length: 13 residues. Germline loops: CDR1 KGHSH, CDR2 LQKENI. Deletions cut 1 base from V and 4 bases from J, with 8 bases between. Here the CDR3 reads CASSPREDYEQYF. CDR3 coding DNA: TGTGCCAGCTCACCACGGGAGGATTACGAGCAGTACTTC.

This clonotype was seen a few times. V is TRBV7-9 and J is TRBJ2-3, with D unclear. The V gene's germline CDR1 is SEHNR and CDR2 FQNEAQ (reference sequence). The V gene lost 0 bases and the J gene lost 2 bases, with 9 bases spanning the gap. The CDR3 extends over 15 amino acids. As DNA, the CDR3 is TGTGCCAGCAGCTTAGCGGTTGTATTCACAGATACGCAGTATTTT. It codes for CASSLAVVFTDTQYF.

This clonotype appeared a few times. The J gene is TRBJ2-2, the V gene TRBV18, with D uncertain. The CDR3 totals 15 residues. Per the germline V gene, CDR1 is KGHSH and CDR2 is LQKENI. The ends were cut back, 6 bases at V and 4 bases at J, with 15 bases in the middle. CDR3 DNA sequence: TGTGCCAGCTCCACCGTGGGGTCTCGCACCGGGGAGCTGTTTTTT. Its translation is CASSTVGSRTGELFF.

V usage is TRBV2 and J usage is TRBJ2-3; D is uncertain. V was shortened by 6 bases and J by 2 bases, with 9 bases between the two germline ends. The length of the CDR3 is 13 residues. Looked up from germline, CDR1 is SNHLY and CDR2 is FYNNEI. CDR3 coding DNA: TGTGCCAGCAGAGGCAGGTTCACAGATACGCAGTATTTT. Its protein is CASRGRFTDTQYF.

This clonotype was observed a few times. The chain employs TRBV25-1 and TRBJ2-3, with 7 bases identical to TRBD1. Germline V gives CDR1 MGHDK, CDR2 SYGVNS. This CDR3 has 13 amino acids. Losses at the gene ends were 5 bases for V and 7 bases for J; bases not matched to a gene: 6. The CDR3 here is CASSPTGTNTQYF. The CDR3 nucleotides read TGTGCCAGCAGTCCGACAGGGACGAATACGCAGTATTTT.

This clonotype has ten or more counts. The rearrangement links TRBV4-1 to TRBJ2-4; tentative D call: TRBD2 (5 bases). Trimming left V 1 base short and J 7 bases short, with 17 bases between. This CDR3 has 16 amino acids. CDR1 is MGHRA and CDR2 is YSYEKL in the germline V gene. The CDR3 protein is CASSQGVLRGRNIQYF. CDR3 in DNA: TGCGCCAGCAGCCAAGGGGTGTTACGGGGTAGGAACATTCAGTACTTC.

This clonotype occurred a few times. The chain employs TRBV6-5 and TRBJ2-2; tentative D call: TRBD1 (7 bases). CDR3 size: 15 residues. CDR1 is MNHEY, CDR2 SVGAGI, per germline. V was pared by 7 bases and J by 5 bases, with 17 bases between. The CDR3 here is CASTLMEGATGELFF. The CDR3 DNA sequence: TGTGCCAGCACCCTGATGGAGGGGGCGACCGGGGAGCTGTTTTTT.

The rearrangement joins TRBV7-9 to TRBJ1-2, with TRBD1 as a possible D gene (5 bases). V dropped 0 bases and J dropped 4 bases, with 12 bases sitting between them. The germline CDR1 and CDR2 sequences are SEHNR and FQNEAQ (reference sequence). This CDR3 comprises 15 residues. This CDR3 reads CASSLAGHYIYGYTF. The CDR3 DNA is TGTGCCAGCAGCTTAGCCGGACACTACATCTATGGCTACACCTTC.

This clonotype appeared a few times. This chain joins TRBV2 and TRBJ1-5; TRBD1 might be the D (5 bases). CDR1 SNHLY and CDR2 FYNNEI come from the germline V gene. The length of the CDR3 is 15 residues. The V end lost 2 bases, the J end lost 5 bases, and 13 bases lay between the germline ends. The CDR3 sequence is CASSEPGGGDQPQHF. CDR3 bases: TGTGCCAGCAGTGAACCGGGGGGGGGAGATCAGCCCCAGCATTTT.

The J gene is TRBJ2-2, the V gene TRBV18; TRBD1 or TRBD2 may be the D gene (6 bases each). The CDR3 contains 15 residues. The germline CDR1 and CDR2 sequences are KGHSH and LQKENI. V lost 0 bases to trimming and J lost 6 bases, with 11 bases between them. CDR3 residues: CASSPPGGFAGELFF. The CDR3 region has the DNA TGTGCCAGCTCACCACCGGGGGGCTTCGCCGGGGAGCTGTTTTTT.